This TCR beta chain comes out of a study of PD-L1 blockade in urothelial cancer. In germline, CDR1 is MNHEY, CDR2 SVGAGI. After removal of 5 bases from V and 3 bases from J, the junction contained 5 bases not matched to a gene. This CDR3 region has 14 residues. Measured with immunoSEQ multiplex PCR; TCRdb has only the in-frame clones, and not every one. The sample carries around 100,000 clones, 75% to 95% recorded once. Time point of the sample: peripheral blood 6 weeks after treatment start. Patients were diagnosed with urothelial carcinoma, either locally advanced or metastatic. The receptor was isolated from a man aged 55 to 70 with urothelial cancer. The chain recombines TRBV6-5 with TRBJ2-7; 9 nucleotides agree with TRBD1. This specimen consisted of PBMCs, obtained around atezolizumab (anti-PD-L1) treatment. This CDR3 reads CASSRRDRDYEQYF. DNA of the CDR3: TGTGCCAGCAGTCGCCGGGACAGGGACTACGAGCAGTACTTC.